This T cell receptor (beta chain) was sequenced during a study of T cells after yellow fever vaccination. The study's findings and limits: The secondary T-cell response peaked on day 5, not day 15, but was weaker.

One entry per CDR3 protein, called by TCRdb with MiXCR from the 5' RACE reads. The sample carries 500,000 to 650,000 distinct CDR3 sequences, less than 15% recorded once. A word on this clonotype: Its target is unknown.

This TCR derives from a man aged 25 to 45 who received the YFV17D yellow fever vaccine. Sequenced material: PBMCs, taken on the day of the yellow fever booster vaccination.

CDR3 in amino acids: CASNYRGLTGELFF. In nucleotides, the CDR3 is TGTGCCAGCAACTATAGGGGTTTGACCGGGGAGCTGTTTTTT. This chain links TRBV27 with TRBJ2-2, with D perhaps TRBD1 (5 bases). Germline CDR1 reads MNHEY; CDR2 reads SMNVEV (reference sequence). Trimming removed 7 bases from V and 5 bases from J, with 14 bases in between. The CDR3 extends over 14 amino acids.